This T cell receptor beta chain derives from a study of blood T cell repertoires in COVID-19. Study as a whole: From T cells, B-cell-depleted T cells, or PBMCs came the material, which was cDNA or gDNA.

This study enrolled people aged about 18 to 100 from about 24 US geographic areas. Allocation to cohorts depended on clinical history reported by the participants. Under the authors' procedure: Reference gene primers were amplified, and this amplification served to estimate nucleated cell counts. Using immunoSEQ multiplex PCR, the repertoire was profiled, and TCRdb retains in-frame clones only, with some absent. V, J and clone size reflect that table, while D and trimming were determined from the DNA. The sample lists approximately 220,000 clones, just over 85% occurring once. The germline CDR1 and CDR2 sequences are MDHEN and SYDVKM. CDR3 length: 13 residues. With 6 bases removed from V and 3 bases from J, the gap between germline ends came to 9 bases.

The receptor was isolated from a middle-aged woman with acute COVID-19. What was sequenced was PBMCs or T cells enriched from blood (not recorded which). This chain connects TRBV28 to TRBJ2-1; D is perhaps TRBD2 (5 bases). CDR3: CASSRRSYNEQFF. CDR3 coding DNA: TGTGCCAGCAGCCGGAGGAGCTACAATGAGCAGTTCTTC.